One sample yielded the 26 T cell receptor beta chains listed below, sequenced in a study of regulatory T cells in long-lasting Graves disease. With iRepertoire HTBI primers and Arm-PCR of CDR3 regions, TCR beta libraries were built. Via MiXCR, TCRdb re-called the multiplex PCR reads, giving one row per CDR3 protein. The repertoire has about 400,000 distinct CDR3 sequences, 14% to 15% of them found once; the top ten carry about 8.2%. Time point indicated: newly diagnosed GD, antithyroid drugs for less than 3 months. The TCR library used RNA extracted from PBMCs. The data were also submitted as part of a second study, on T cells in Graves' hyperthyroidism and ophthalmopathy.

This specimen was peripheral blood mononuclear cells (PBMCs), taken at new diagnosis, from a patient treated with antithyroid drugs. The receptors derive from a woman between 40 and 55 years old with Graves disease.

Only a few counts were recorded for this clonotype. This chain connects TRBV4-1 to TRBJ2-1, with TRBD2 identical over 8 bases. The germline V gene has CDR1 MGHRA and CDR2 YSYEKL. This CDR3 spans 18 amino acids. The J segment lost 4 bases and the V segment lost 3 bases, leaving 14 bases of the junction unmatched. In DNA, the CDR3 is TGCGCCAGCAGCCATGCCTCACCCGGGACTAGAATTTACAATGAGCAGTTCTTC. It encodes CASSHASPGTRIYNEQFF.

This clonotype was counted many times. The chain couples TRBV12-3 or TRBV12-4 to TRBJ1-2; a weak D match, TRBD1 (5 bases). The V end was cut by 4 bases, the J end by 1 base, with 16 bases between. This CDR3 has 16 amino acids. The DNA for the CDR3 is TGTGCCAGCAGTTCCTCTGGGGGGATTTATAACTATGGCTACACCTTC. Translated: CASSSSGGIYNYGYTF.

This clonotype was observed a few times. V and J are TRBV7-9 and TRBJ2-3, with 9 positions matching TRBD2. Germline V lookup: CDR1 SEHNR, CDR2 FQNEAQ (reference sequence). CDR3 length equals 15 residues. Unmatched junction bases numbered 7, after V lost 5 bases and J lost 4 bases. The CDR3 DNA reads TGTGCCAGCAGCCCTAGCGGGATGGTTGCAGATACGCAGTATTTT. This translates into CASSPSGMVADTQYF.

The V call is TRBV7-9, the J call TRBJ2-7; D might be TRBD1 or TRBD2, each matching 5 bases. Germline CDR1 SEHNR, CDR2 FQNEAQ (reference sequence). V was cut by 7 bases and J by 4 bases, with 11 bases left in between. The length of the CDR3 is 12 residues. Here the CDR3 DNA reads TGTGCCAGCACGTTGGGGGATTACGAGCAGTACTTC. Protein: CASTLGDYEQYF.

The table lists this clonotype with many counts. This chain links TRBV13 with TRBJ2-1; a weak D match, TRBD2 (6 bases). CDR3 length: 15 amino acids. CDR1 is PRHDT, CDR2 FYEKMQ, per germline (reference sequence). Trimming removed 5 bases from V and 2 bases from J, with 13 bases in between. The CDR3 spells CASSPGTSPYNEQFF. Written as DNA, the CDR3 is TGTGCCAGCAGCCCCGGGACTTCGCCCTACAATGAGCAGTTCTTC.

As regards this clonotype: A much larger clone differs from this one at a single base, so this may be a read error. CDR3 protein: CASSPSGSGLGDTQYF. The CDR3 nucleotides are TGTGCCAGCAGCCCCTCGGGTAGCGGATTGGGGGATACCCAGTACTTC. The chain couples TRBV11-3 to TRBJ2-5; D may be TRBD2 (6 bases). This CDR3 contains 16 residues. Germline V gene sequence: CDR1 SGHNT, CDR2 YENEEA. Trimming removed 5 bases from V and 8 bases from J, with 24 bases in between.

The rearrangement uses TRBV2 and TRBJ1-5; possibly TRBD1 for D (6 bases). CDR3 length: 14 amino acids. Germline V CDR1 and CDR2: SNHLY, FYNNEI. V was cut by 6 bases and J by 5 bases, with 14 bases left in between. The CDR3 is CASRTGSTYQPQHF. Written as DNA, the CDR3 is TGTGCCAGCAGAACAGGGAGTACCTATCAGCCCCAGCATTTT.

V and J are TRBV3-1 and TRBJ2-6; unclear D gene. CDR1 and CDR2 from the germline V gene are LGHDT and YNNKEL (reference sequence). V was shortened by 2 bases and J by 3 bases, with 17 bases between the two germline ends. The CDR3 has 18 amino acids. The CDR3 spells CASSQPLGNFNGANVLTF. CDR3 in DNA: TGTGCCAGCAGCCAACCTCTAGGGAATTTCAATGGGGCCAACGTCCTGACTTTC.

This sequence joins TRBV28 and TRBJ1-4, with 8 bases that match TRBD1. Trimming removed 8 bases from V and 2 bases from J; junction bases left unmatched: 7. The germline gives CDR1 MDHEN, CDR2 SYDVKM. The CDR3 runs 15 residues. The chain's CDR3 is CASLQGARTNEKLFF. The CDR3 bases are TGTGCCAGCCTGCAGGGGGCAAGGACTAATGAAAAACTGTTTTTT. Full variable domain (rest looked up from reference TRBV28 and TRBJ1-4): DVKVTQSSRYLVKRTGEKVFLECVQDMDHENMFWYRQDPGLGLRLIYFSYDVKMKEKGDIPEGYSVSREKKERFSLILESASTNQTSMYLCASLQGARTNEKLFFGSGTQLSVL.

This clonotype was seen at least ten times. J is TRBJ2-5 and V is TRBV7-2; 7 bases are a match to TRBD2. CDR1 and CDR2 from the germline V gene are SGHTA and FQGNSA. V was pared by 3 bases and J by 5 bases, with 6 bases of the junction left unmatched. The CDR3 sequence is 14 residues long. The CDR3 DNA reads as TGTGCCAGCAGCTTTAGGCGGGAGAGGGAGACCCAGTACTTC. Translation: CASSFRRERETQYF.

The chain links TRBV4-2 to TRBJ1-2; D uncertain. Trimming removed 4 bases from V and 2 bases from J, with 8 bases in between. CDR3 size: 13 residues. Germline loops: CDR1 LGHNA, CDR2 YNFKEQ. The CDR3, as DNA: TGTGCCAGCAGCCCGAAGGAGAACTATGGCTACACCTTC. Translating it yields CASSPKENYGYTF.

This clonotype was detected many times. The chain uses TRBV12-3 or TRBV12-4 and TRBJ2-5; possibly TRBD1 or TRBD2 for D (5 bases each). Trimming left V 11 bases short and J 1 base short, with 11 bases between. The CDR3 sequence is 12 residues long. The CDR3 loop reads CAGGHTQETQYF. In DNA form, the CDR3 reads TGTGCCGGAGGACATACCCAAGAGACCCAGTACTTC.

This clonotype was picked up many times. The chain couples TRBV3-1 to TRBJ2-5; 9 nucleotides match TRBD2. V trimming: 3 bases; J trimming: 2 bases; junction bases outside the gene matches: 4. Germline lookup yields CDR1 LGHDT and CDR2 YNNKEL (reference sequence). The CDR3 is made up of 15 amino acids. The CDR3 bases are TGTGCCAGCAGCCAGAGACTAGCGGTACAAGAGACCCAGTACTTC. It codes for CASSQRLAVQETQYF.

This clonotype occurred many times. CDR3 sequence reads: CASSLAGTHYGYTF. The CDR3 DNA reads TGTGCCAGCAGTTTAGCGGGGACGCACTATGGCTACACCTTC. This rearrangement joins TRBV28 to TRBJ1-2; D may be TRBD1 (5 bases). V was trimmed by 2 bases and J by 3 bases, leaving 10 bases between them. Looked up from germline, CDR1 is MDHEN and CDR2 is SYDVKM. This CDR3 is built from 14 residues.

Many counts were recorded for this clonotype. The J gene is TRBJ1-2, the V gene TRBV10-3, with unresolved D. Per the germline V gene, CDR1 is ENHRY and CDR2 is SYGVKD. The CDR3 covers 11 residues. V dropped 3 bases and J dropped 8 bases, with 7 bases sitting between them. The CDR3 protein is CAISDPPGYTF. The CDR3 DNA follows: TGTGCCATCAGTGACCCCCCCGGCTACACCTTC.

This chain joins TRBV20-1 and TRBJ2-7, with D possibly matching TRBD1 (5 bases). This CDR3 contains 11 residues. Per the germline V gene, CDR1 is DFQATT and CDR2 is SNEGSKA (reference sequence). V was trimmed by 6 bases and J by 5 bases, leaving 11 bases between them. CDR3 region: CSAGQGNEQYF. In nucleotides, the CDR3 is TGCAGTGCAGGCCAGGGAAACGAGCAGTACTTC.

At least ten counts were recorded for this clonotype. The chain uses TRBV14 and TRBJ1-2, with unresolved D. Looked up from germline, CDR1 is SGHDN and CDR2 is FVKESK. The length of the CDR3 is 15 residues. The V gene lost 6 bases and the J gene lost 4 bases, with 18 bases spanning the gap. The CDR3 is CASSPSSQRPYGYTF. The CDR3, as DNA: TGTGCCAGCAGTCCTTCTAGTCAGCGGCCCTATGGCTACACCTTC.

There are many counts of this clonotype. The chain has TRBV11-2 and TRBJ2-1; 11 nucleotides line up with TRBD2. Per germline, CDR1 SGHAT and CDR2 FQNNGV. V lost 5 bases and J lost 9; bases outside the gene matches: 30. This CDR3 has 22 amino acids. The CDR3 loop is CASSGKTPGPPRGGLAGGEQFF. CDR3 nucleotides: TGTGCCAGCAGCGGTAAAACCCCGGGCCCCCCGCGAGGTGGCCTAGCGGGGGGTGAGCAGTTCTTC. Full variable domain (outside the CDR3, taken from reference TRBV11-2 and TRBJ2-1): EAGVAQSPRYKIIEKRQSVAFWCNPISGHATLYWYQQILGQGPKLLIQFQNNGVVDDSQLPKDRFSAERLKGVDSTLKIQPAKLEDSAVYLCASSGKTPGPPRGGLAGGEQFFGPGTRLTVL.

This clonotype has at least ten counts. The V gene is TRBV7-8, the J gene TRBJ2-2; 10 positions match TRBD1. The CDR3 covers 16 residues. Unmatched junction bases numbered 5, after V lost 2 bases and J lost 5 bases. CDR1 is SGHVS, CDR2 FQNEAQ, per germline. The CDR3 is CASSLFRTGGTGELFF. In nucleotides, the CDR3 is TGTGCCAGCAGCTTATTCAGGACAGGGGGAACCGGGGAGCTGTTTTTT.

This clonotype was recorded a few times. The chain has TRBV20-1 and TRBJ2-1; D ambiguous. The V gene lost 6 bases and the J gene lost 5 bases, with 14 bases spanning the gap. The length of the CDR3 is 13 residues. CDR1 and CDR2 (germline): DFQATT, SNEGSKA (reference sequence). The CDR3 coding sequence is TGCAGTGCCTCAATCCCGGACCACAATGAGCAGTTCTTC. Protein product: CSASIPDHNEQFF.

This clonotype was recorded at least ten times. The J gene is TRBJ2-3, the V gene TRBV27; no firm D call. Trimming stripped 0 bases from V and 0 bases from J, with 10 bases between. The CDR3 has 16 residues. The germline V gene encodes CDR1 MNHEY and CDR2 SMNVEV (reference sequence). The CDR3 protein is CASSLSVTYSTDTQYF. CDR3 bases: TGTGCCAGCAGTTTATCTGTAACATACAGCACAGATACGCAGTATTTT.

For this clonotype: It may be a read error: a sequence one base away is much more abundant. CDR3 nucleotides: TGTGCCAGCAGCCTGAACAGTATCGCCTACGAGCAGTACTTC. It codes for CASSLNSIAYEQYF. The V gene is TRBV5-4, the J gene TRBJ2-7, with D hard to call. V was pared by 4 bases and J by 2 bases, with 13 bases between. The CDR3 extends over 14 amino acids. Germline V CDR1 and CDR2: SGHNT, YYREEE (reference sequence).

The sample holds many counts of this clonotype. V usage is TRBV20-1 and J usage is TRBJ2-7, with D hard to call. With 2 bases removed from V and 3 bases from J, the gap between germline ends came to 17 bases. This CDR3 comprises 15 residues. CDR1 and CDR2 (germline): DFQATT, SNEGSKA (reference sequence). CDR3 residues: CSARSGSDNLYEQYF. The DNA of the CDR3 is TGCAGTGCTAGATCCGGCTCTGACAATCTCTACGAGCAGTACTTC.

The chain recombines TRBV7-9 with TRBJ2-7; tentatively, D is TRBD1 (6 bases). There are 12 residues in the CDR3. The V end was cut by 5 bases, the J end by 6 bases, with 11 bases between. The germline gives CDR1 SEHNR, CDR2 FQNEAQ (reference sequence). CDR3 sequence reads: CASSVDRTEQYF. In DNA, the CDR3 is TGTGCCAGCAGCGTCGACAGGACCGAGCAGTACTTC.

Many counts were recorded for this clonotype. The chain links TRBV12-3 or TRBV12-4 to TRBJ2-3, with a tentative D call TRBD1 (6 bases). This CDR3 region has 16 residues. V was cut by 6 bases and J by 0 bases, with 16 bases left in between. The CDR3 sequence: CASSPGQRRSTDTQYF. CDR3 DNA: TGTGCCAGCAGCCCCGGACAGAGAAGGAGCACAGATACGCAGTATTTT.

Concerning this clonotype itself: A junction boundary mismatches the germline segment, possibly from a read error. The chain recombines TRBV30 with TRBJ2-1, with unresolved D. The CDR3 totals 14 residues. Germline lookup yields CDR1 GTSNPN and CDR2 SVGIG (reference sequence). CDR3 residues: CAWSGRITDNEQLF. Written as DNA, the CDR3 is TGTGCCTGGAGTGGGCGGATCACAGACAATGAGCAGCTCTTC.